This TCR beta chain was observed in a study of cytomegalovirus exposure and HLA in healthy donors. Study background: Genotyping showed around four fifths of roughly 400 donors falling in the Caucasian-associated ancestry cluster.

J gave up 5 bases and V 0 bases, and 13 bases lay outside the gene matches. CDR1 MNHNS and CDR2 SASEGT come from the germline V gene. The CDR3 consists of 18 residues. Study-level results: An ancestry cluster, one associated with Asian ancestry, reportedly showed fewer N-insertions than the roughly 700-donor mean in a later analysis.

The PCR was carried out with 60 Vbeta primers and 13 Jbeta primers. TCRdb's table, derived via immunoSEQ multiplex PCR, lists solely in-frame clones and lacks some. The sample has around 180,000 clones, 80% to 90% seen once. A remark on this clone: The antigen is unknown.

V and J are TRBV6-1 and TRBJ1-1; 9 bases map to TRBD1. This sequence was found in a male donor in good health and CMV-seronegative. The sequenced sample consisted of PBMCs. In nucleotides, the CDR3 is TGTGCCAGCAGTGAAGCTTTCATCTTGGGACAGGGCGGGACTGAAGCTTTCTTT. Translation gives CASSEAFILGQGGTEAFF.